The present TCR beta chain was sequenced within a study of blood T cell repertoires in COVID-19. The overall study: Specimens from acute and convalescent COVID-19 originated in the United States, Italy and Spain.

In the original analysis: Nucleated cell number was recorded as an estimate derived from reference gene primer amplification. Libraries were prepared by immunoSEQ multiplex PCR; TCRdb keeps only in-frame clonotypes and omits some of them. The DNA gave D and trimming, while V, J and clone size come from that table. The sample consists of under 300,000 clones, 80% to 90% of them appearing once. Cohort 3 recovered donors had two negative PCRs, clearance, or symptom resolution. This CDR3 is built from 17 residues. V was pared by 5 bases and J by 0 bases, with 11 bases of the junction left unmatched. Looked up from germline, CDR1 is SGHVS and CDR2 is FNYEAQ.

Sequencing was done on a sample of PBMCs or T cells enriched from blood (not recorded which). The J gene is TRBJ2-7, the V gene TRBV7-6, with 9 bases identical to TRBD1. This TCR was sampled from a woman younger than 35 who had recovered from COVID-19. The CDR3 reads CASSPRQGDENSYEQYF. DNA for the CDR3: TGTGCCAGCAGCCCGAGACAGGGGGACGAAAACTCCTACGAGCAGTACTTC.